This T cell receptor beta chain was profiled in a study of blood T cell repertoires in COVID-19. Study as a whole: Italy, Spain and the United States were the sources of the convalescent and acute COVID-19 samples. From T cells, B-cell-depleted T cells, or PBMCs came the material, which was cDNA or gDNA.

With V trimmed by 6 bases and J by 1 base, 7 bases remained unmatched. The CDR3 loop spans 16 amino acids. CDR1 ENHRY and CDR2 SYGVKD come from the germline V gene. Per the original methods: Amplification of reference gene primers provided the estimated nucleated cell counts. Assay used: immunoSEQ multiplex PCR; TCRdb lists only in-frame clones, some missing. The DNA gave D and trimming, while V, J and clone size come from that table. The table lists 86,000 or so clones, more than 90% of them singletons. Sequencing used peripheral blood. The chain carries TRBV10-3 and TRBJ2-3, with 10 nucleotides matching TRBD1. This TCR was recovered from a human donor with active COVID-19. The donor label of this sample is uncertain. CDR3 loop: CAIRDRGRLGTDTQYF. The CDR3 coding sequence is TGTGCCATCAGAGACAGGGGGCGATTGGGCACAGATACGCAGTATTTT.